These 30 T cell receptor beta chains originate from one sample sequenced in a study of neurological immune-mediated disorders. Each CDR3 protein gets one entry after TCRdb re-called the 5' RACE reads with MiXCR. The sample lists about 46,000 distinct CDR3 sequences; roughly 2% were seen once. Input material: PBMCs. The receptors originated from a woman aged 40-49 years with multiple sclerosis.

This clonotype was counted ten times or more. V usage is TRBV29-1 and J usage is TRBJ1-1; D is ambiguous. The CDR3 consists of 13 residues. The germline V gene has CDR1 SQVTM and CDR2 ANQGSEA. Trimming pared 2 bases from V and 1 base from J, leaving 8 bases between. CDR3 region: CSVEKQENTEAFF. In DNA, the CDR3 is TGCAGCGTTGAAAAGCAGGAGAACACTGAAGCTTTCTTT.

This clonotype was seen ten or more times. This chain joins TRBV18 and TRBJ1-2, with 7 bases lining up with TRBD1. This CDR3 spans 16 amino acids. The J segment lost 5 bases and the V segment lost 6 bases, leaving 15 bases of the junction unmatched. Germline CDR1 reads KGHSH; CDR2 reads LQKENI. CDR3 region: CASSPNLWTGRYGYTF. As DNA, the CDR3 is TGTGCCAGCTCTCCAAATCTGTGGACAGGCCGTTATGGCTACACCTTC.

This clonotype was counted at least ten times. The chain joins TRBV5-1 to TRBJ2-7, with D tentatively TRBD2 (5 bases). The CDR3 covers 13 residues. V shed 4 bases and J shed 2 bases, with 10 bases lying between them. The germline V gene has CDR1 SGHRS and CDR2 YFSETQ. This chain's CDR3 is CASSAPGTYEQYF. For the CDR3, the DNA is TGCGCCAGCAGCGCTCCCGGGACCTACGAGCAGTACTTC.

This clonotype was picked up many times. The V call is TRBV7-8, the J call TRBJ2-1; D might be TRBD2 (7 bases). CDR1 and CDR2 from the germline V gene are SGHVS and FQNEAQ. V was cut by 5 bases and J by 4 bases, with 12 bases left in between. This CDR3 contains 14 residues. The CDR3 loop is CASSRGGLYNEQFF. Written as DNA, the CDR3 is TGTGCCAGCAGCAGGGGGGGGCTGTACAATGAGCAGTTCTTC.

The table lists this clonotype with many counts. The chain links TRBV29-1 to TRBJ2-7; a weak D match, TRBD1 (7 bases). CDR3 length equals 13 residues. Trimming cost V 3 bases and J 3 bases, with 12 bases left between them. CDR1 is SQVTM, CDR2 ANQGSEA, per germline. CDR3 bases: TGCAGCGTTGATGGAGGGGGCAGCTACGAGCAGTACTTC. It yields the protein CSVDGGGSYEQYF.

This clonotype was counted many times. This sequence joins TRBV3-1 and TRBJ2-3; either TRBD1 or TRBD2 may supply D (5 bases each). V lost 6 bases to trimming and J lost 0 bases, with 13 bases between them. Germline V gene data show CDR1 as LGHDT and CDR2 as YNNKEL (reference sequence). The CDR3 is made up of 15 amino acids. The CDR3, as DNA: TGTGCCAGCAGAGATTGGGGCGGGAGCACAGATACGCAGTATTTT. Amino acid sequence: CASRDWGGSTDTQYF.

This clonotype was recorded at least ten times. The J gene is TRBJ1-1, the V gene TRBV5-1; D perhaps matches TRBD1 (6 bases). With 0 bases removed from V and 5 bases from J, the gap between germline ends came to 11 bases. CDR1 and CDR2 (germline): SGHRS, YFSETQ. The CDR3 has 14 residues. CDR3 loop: CASSLGGARTEAFF. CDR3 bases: TGCGCCAGCAGCTTGGGGGGGGCACGAACTGAAGCTTTCTTT.

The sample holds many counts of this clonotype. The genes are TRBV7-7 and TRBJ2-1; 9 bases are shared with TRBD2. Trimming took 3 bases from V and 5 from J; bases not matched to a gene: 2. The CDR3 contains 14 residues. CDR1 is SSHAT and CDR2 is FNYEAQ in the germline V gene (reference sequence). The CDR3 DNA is TGTGCCAGCAGCTTCGGCGGGGGGGACAATGAGCAGTTCTTC. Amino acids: CASSFGGGDNEQFF.

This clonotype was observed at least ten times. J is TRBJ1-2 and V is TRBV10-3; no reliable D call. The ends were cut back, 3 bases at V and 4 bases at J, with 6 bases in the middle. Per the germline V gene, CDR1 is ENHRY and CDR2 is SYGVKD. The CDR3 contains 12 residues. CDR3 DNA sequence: TGTGCCATCAGTGAAGGGTTCTATGGCTACACCTTC. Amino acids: CAISEGFYGYTF.

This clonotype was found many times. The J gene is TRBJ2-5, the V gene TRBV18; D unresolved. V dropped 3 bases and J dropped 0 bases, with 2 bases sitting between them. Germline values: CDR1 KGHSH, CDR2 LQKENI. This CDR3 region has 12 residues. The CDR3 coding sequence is TGTGCCAGCTCACCTTACCAAGAGACCCAGTACTTC. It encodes CASSPYQETQYF.

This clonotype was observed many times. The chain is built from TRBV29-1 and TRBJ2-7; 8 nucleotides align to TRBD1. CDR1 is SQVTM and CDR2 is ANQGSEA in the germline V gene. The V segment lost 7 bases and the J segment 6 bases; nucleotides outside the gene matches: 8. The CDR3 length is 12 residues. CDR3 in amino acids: CSARQGRSEQYF. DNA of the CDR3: TGCAGCGCTAGACAGGGGAGGTCCGAGCAGTACTTC.

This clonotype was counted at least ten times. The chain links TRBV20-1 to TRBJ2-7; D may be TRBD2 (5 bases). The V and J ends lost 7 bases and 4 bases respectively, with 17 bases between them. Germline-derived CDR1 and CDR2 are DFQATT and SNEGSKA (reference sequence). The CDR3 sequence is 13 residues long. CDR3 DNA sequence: TGCAGTGGCGGGTCGCAAGGTCCTTACGAGCAGTACTTC. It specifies CSGGSQGPYEQYF.

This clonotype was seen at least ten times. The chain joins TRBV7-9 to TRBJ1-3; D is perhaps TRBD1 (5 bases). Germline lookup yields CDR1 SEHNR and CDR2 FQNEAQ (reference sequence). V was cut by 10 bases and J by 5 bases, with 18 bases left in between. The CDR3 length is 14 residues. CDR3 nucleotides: TGTGCCACCATGGGACGTCCTCTGAGAAACACCATATATTTT. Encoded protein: CATMGRPLRNTIYF.

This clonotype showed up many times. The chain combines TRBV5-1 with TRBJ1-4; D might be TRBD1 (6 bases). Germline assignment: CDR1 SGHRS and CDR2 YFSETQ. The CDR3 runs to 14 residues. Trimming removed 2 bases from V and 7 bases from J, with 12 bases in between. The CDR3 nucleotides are TGCGCCAGCAGCTTCGACAGGCCTCGTGAAAAACTGTTTTTT. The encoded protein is CASSFDRPREKLFF.

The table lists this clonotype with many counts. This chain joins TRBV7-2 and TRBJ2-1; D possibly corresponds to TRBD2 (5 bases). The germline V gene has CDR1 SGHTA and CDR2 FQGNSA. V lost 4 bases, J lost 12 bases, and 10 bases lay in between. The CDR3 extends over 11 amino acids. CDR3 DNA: TGTGCCAGCAGCTCCCCCCGGGGGCAGTTCTTC. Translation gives CASSSPRGQFF.

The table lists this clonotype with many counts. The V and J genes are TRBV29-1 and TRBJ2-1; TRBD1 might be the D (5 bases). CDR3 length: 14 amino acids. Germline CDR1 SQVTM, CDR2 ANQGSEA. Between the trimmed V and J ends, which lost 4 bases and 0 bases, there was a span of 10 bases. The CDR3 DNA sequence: TGCAGCGTTGTGCAGGGTCTCTCCTACAATGAGCAGTTCTTC. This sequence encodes CSVVQGLSYNEQFF.

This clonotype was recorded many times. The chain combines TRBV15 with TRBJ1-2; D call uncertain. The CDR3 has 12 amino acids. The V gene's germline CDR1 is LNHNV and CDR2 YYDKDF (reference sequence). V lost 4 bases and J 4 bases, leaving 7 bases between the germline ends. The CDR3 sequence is CATSTAAYGYTF. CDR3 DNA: TGTGCCACCAGCACGGCCGCCTATGGCTACACCTTC.

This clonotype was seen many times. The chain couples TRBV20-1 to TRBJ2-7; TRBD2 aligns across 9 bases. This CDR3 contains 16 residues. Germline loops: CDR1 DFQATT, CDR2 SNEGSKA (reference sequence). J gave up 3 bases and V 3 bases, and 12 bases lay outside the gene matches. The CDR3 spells CSARGRNSGGLYEQYF. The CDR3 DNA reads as TGCAGTGCTAGGGGACGAAATAGCGGGGGACTCTACGAGCAGTACTTC.

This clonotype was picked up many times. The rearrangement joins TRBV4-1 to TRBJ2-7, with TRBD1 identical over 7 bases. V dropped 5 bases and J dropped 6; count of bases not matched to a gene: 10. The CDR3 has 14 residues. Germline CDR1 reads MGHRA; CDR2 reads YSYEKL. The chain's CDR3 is CASSLDQGGLEQYF. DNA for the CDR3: TGCGCCAGCAGCTTGGATCAAGGGGGCCTCGAGCAGTACTTC.

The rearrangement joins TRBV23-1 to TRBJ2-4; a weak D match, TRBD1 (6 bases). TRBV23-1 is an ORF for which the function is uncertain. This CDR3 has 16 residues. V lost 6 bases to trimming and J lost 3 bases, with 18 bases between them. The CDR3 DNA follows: TGCGCCAGCAGCCCCCGGGACATCCTAGACAAAAACATTCAGTACTTC. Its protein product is CASSPRDILDKNIQYF.

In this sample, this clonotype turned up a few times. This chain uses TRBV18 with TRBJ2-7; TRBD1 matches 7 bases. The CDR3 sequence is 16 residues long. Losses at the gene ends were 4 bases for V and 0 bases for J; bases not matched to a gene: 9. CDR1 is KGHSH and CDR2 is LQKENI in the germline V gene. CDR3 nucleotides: TGTGCCAGCTCACGAAACCGGGACAGAGGCTCCTACGAGCAGTACTTC. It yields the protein CASSRNRDRGSYEQYF. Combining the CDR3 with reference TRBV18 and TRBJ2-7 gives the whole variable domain NAGVMQNPRHLVRRRGQEARLRCSPMKGHSHVYWYRQLPEEGLKFMVYLQKENIIDESGMPKERFSAEFPKEGPSILRIQQVVRGDSAAYFCASSRNRDRGSYEQYFGPGTRLTVT.

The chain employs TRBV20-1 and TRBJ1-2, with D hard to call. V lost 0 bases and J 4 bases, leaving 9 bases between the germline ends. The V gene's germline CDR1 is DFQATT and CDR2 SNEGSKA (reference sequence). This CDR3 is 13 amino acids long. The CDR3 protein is CSAREVEFYGYTF. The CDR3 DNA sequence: TGCAGTGCTAGAGAAGTCGAGTTCTATGGCTACACCTTC.

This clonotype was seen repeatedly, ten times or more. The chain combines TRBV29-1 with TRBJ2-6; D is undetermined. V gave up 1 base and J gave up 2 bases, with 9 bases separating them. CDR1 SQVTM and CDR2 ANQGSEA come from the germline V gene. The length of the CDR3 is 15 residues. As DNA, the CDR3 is TGCAGCGTTGAAGTTGAAGGGACTGGGGCCAACGTCCTGACTTTC. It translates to CSVEVEGTGANVLTF.

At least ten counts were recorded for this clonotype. This CDR3 is CASSLRSGGYEQYF. The DNA of the CDR3 is TGTGCCAGCAGTTTACGTAGCGGGGGGTACGAGCAGTACTTC. The chain is built from TRBV12-3 or TRBV12-4 and TRBJ2-7, with 10 positions matching TRBD2. The ends lost 2 bases at V and 4 bases at J; junction bases unmatched: 2. The length of the CDR3 is 14 residues.

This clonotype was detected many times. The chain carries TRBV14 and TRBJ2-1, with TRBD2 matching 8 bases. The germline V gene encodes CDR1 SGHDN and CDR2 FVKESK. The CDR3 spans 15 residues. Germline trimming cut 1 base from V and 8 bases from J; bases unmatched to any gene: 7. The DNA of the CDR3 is TGTGCCAGCAGCCAAGGAGATAGCGGGGTCTATGAGCAGTTCTTC. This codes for CASSQGDSGVYEQFF.

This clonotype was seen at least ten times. This CDR3 reads CASSTITDTQYF. The DNA for the CDR3 is TGCGCCAGCAGCACCATAACAGATACGCAGTATTTT. The rearrangement joins TRBV5-1 to TRBJ2-3; the D is unclear. The CDR3 spans 12 residues. The germline CDR1 and CDR2 sequences are SGHRS and YFSETQ. The ends were cut back, 4 bases at V and 3 bases at J, with 6 bases in the middle.

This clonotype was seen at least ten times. DNA of the CDR3: TGCGCCAGCAGCTCGCAAGGGGCCGCGGGCGAGGACACAGATACGCAGTATTTT. This encodes CASSSQGAAGEDTDTQYF. The gene calls are TRBV4-1 and TRBJ2-3; the D gene could be TRBD1 or TRBD2 (5 bases each). CDR3 length: 18 amino acids. Germline V lookup: CDR1 MGHRA, CDR2 YSYEKL. V lost 5 bases to trimming and J lost 2 bases, with 23 bases between them.

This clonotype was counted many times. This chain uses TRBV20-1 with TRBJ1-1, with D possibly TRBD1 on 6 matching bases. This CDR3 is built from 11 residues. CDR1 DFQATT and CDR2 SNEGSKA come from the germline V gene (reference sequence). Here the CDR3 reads CETNRATEAFF. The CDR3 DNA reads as TGCGAAACCAACAGGGCCACTGAAGCTTTCTTT.

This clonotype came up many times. The CDR3 spells CASSQVSLAGQETQYF. CDR3 coding DNA: TGTGCCAGCAGCCAAGTGTCCCTAGCGGGTCAAGAGACCCAGTACTTC. This chain joins TRBV4-2 and TRBJ2-5; TRBD2 aligns across 8 bases. The CDR3 runs 16 residues. Germline CDR1 and CDR2: LGHNA and YNFKEQ. Losses at the gene ends were 1 base for V and 2 bases for J; bases not matched to a gene: 6.

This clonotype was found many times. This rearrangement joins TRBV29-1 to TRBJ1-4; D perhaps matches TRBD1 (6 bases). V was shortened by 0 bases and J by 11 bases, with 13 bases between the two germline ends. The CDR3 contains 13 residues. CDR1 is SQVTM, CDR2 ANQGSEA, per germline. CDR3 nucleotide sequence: TGCAGCGTTGAAGAGGGGGCAGGGGACAAACTGTTTTTT. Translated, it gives CSVEEGAGDKLFF. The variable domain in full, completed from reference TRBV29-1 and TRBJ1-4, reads SAVISQKPSRDICQRGTSLTIQCQVDSQVTMMFWYRQQPGQSLTLIATANQGSEATYESGFVIDKFPISRPNLTFSTLTVSNMSPEDSSIYLCSVEEGAGDKLFFGSGTQLSVL.